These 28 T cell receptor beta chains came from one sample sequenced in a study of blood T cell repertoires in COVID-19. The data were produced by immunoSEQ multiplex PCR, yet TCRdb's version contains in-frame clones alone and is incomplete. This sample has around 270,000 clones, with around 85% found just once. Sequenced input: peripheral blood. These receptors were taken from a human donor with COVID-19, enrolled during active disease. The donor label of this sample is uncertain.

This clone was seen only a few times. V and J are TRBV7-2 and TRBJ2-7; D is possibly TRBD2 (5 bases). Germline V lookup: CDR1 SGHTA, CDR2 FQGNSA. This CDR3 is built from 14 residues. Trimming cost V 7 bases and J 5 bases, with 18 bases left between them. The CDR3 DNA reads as TGTGCCAGCAAACCTCTCCCTTCCGGGGACGAGCAGTACTTC. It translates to CASKPLPSGDEQYF.

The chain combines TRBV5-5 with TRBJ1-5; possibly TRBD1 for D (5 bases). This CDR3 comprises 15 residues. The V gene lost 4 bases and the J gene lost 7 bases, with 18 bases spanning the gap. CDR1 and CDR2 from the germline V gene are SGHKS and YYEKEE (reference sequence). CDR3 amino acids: CASSGGDGRGQPQHF. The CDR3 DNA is TGTGCCAGCAGCGGGGGGGACGGCCGGGGACAGCCCCAGCATTTT.

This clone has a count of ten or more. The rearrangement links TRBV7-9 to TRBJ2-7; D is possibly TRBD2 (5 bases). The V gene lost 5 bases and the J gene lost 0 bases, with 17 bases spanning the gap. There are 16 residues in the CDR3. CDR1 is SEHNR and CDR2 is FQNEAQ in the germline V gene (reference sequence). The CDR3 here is CASSRLSGVLSYEQYF. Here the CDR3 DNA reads TGTGCCAGCAGCCGACTGAGCGGCGTACTCTCCTACGAGCAGTACTTC.

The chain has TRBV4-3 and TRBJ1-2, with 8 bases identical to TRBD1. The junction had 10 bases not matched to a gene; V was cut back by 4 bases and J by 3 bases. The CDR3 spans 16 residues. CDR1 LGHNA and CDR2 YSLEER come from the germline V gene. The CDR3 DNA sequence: TGCGCCAGCAGCCGCCTGGGACAGGCGACTGACTATGGCTACACCTTC. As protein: CASSRLGQATDYGYTF.

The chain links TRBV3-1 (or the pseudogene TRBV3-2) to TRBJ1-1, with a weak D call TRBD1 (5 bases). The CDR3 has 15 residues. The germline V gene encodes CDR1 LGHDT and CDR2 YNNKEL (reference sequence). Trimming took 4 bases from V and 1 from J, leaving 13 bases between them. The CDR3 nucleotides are TGTGCCAGCAGCCCCCCGGGACTGACGAACACTGAAGCTTTCTTT. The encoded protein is CASSPPGLTNTEAFF.

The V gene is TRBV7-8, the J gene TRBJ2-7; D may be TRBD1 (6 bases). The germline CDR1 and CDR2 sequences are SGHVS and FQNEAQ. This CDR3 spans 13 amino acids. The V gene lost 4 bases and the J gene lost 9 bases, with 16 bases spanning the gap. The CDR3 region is CASSSAARGGQYF. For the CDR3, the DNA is TGTGCCAGCAGCTCAGCAGCTCGAGGGGGGCAGTACTTC.

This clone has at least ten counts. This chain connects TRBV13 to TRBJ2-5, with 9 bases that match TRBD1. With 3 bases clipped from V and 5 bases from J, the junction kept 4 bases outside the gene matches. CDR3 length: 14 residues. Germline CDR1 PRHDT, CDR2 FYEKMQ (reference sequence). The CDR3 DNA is TGTGCCAGCAGCTTCACAGGGGGCTCCGAGACCCAGTACTTC. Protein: CASSFTGGSETQYF.

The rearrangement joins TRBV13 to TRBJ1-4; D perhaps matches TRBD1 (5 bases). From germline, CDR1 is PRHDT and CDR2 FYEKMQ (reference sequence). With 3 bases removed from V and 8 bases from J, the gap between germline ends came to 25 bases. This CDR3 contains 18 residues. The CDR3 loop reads CASSLGVGGFLSGEKLFF. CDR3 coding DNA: TGTGCCAGCAGCTTGGGCGTGGGGGGTTTTCTATCCGGAGAAAAACTGTTTTTT.

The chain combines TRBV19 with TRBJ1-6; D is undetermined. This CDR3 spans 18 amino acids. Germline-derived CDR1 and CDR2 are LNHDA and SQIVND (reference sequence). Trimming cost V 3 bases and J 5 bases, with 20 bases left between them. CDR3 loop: CASSIGGIRLSNNSPLHF. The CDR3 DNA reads TGTGCCAGTAGTATCGGAGGCATCCGACTATCTAATAATTCACCCCTCCACTTT.

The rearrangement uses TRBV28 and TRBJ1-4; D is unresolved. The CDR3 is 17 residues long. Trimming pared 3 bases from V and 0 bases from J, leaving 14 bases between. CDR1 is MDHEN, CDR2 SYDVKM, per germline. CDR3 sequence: CASSFMLEDATNEKLFF. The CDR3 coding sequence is TGTGCCAGCAGTTTTATGTTGGAGGATGCAACTAATGAAAAACTGTTTTTT.

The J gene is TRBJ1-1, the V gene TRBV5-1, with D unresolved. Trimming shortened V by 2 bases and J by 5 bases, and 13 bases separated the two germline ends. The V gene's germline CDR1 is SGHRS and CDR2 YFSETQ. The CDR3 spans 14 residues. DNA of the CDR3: TGCGCCAGCAGCTTAGAGAACAGAAAGACTGAAGCTTTCTTT. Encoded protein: CASSLENRKTEAFF.

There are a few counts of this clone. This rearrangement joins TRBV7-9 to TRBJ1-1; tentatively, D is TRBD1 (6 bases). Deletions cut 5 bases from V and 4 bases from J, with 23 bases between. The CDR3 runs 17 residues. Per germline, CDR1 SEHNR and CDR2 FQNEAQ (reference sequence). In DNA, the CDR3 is TGTGCCAGCAGCCTAGGGGGTAACAGACAGGTTCGCACTGAAGCTTTCTTT. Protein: CASSLGGNRQVRTEAFF.

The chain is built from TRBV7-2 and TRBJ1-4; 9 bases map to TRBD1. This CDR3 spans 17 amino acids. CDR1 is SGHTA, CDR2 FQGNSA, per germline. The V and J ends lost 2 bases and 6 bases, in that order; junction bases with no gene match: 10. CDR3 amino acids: CASSLMGPGTGHEKLFF. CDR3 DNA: TGTGCCAGCAGCTTAATGGGTCCCGGGACAGGGCATGAAAAACTGTTTTTT.

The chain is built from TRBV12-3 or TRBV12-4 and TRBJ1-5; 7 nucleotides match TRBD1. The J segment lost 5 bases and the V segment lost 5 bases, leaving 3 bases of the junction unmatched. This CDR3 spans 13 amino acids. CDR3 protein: CASSNRGDQPQHF. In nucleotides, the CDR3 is TGTGCCAGCAGTAACAGGGGAGATCAGCCCCAGCATTTT.

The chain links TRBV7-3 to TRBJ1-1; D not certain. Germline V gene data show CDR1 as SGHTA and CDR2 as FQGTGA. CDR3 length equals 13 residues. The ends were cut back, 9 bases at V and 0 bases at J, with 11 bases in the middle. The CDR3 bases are TGTGCCAGTAAAAAACGGGTGAACACTGAAGCTTTCTTT. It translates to CASKKRVNTEAFF.

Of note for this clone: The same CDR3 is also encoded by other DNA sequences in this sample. CDR3: CASSLWASGNTGELFF. CDR3 nucleotides: TGTGCCAGCAGTTTATGGGCCAGCGGAAACACCGGGGAGCTGTTTTTT. The rearrangement joins TRBV27 to TRBJ2-2; D may be TRBD2 (5 bases). V was clipped by 1 base and J by 2 bases, with 11 bases between them. The CDR3 has 16 residues. Looked up from germline, CDR1 is MNHEY and CDR2 is SMNVEV (reference sequence).

The CDR3 DNA reads as TGTGCCAGCAGCCCCAACACAGGGGCTGGGGCCAACGTCCTGACTTTC. It translates to CASSPNTGAGANVLTF. The genes are TRBV7-2 and TRBJ2-6; the match to TRBD1 covers 7 bases. Germline V gives CDR1 SGHTA, CDR2 FQGNSA. Trimming removed 5 bases from V and 2 bases from J; junction bases left unmatched: 6. CDR3 length: 16 amino acids.

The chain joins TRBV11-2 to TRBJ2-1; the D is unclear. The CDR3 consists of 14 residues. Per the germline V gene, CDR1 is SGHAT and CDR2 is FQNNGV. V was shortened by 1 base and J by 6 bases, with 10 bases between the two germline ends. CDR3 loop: CASSLVASVNEQFF. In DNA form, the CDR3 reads TGTGCCAGCAGCTTAGTAGCATCCGTCAATGAGCAGTTCTTC. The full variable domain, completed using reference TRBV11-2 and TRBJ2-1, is EAGVAQSPRYKIIEKRQSVAFWCNPISGHATLYWYQQILGQGPKLLIQFQNNGVVDDSQLPKDRFSAERLKGVDSTLKIQPAKLEDSAVYLCASSLVASVNEQFFGPGTRLTVL.

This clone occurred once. The CDR3, as DNA: TGTGCCTTGAGGTTGGCTAGCGGTTACACCGGGGAGCTGTTTTTT. It specifies CALRLASGYTGELFF. J is TRBJ2-2 and V is TRBV7-9; 7 bases are shared with TRBD2. This CDR3 contains 15 residues. V lost 11 bases to trimming and J lost 3 bases; unmatched junction nucleotides: 12. Germline V lookup: CDR1 SEHNR, CDR2 FQNEAQ (reference sequence).

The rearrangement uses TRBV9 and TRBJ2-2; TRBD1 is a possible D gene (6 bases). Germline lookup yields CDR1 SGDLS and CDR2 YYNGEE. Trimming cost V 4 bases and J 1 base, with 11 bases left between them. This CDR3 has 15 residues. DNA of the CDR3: TGTGCCAGCAGCCCACAGGACAGGAACACCGGGGAGCTGTTTTTT. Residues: CASSPQDRNTGELFF. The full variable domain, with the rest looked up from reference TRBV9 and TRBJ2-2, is DSGVTQTPKHLITATGQRVTLRCSPRSGDLSVYWYQQSLDQGLQFLIQYYNGEERAKGNILERFSAQQFPDLHSELNLSSLELGDSALYFCASSPQDRNTGELFFGEGSRLTVL.

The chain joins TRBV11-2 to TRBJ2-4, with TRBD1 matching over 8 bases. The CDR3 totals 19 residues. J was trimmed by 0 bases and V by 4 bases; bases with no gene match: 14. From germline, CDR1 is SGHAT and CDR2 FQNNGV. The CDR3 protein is CASSSMGQGAPLAKNIQYF. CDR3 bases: TGTGCCAGCAGCTCCATGGGGCAGGGGGCTCCATTAGCCAAAAACATTCAGTACTTC.

The CDR3 sequence: CASSEQVRTGEQYF. CDR3 sequence (DNA): TGTGCCAGCAGCGAACAGGTTAGGACCGGCGAGCAGTACTTC. The genes are TRBV27 and TRBJ2-7, with D perhaps TRBD1 (5 bases). CDR1 MNHEY and CDR2 SMNVEV come from the germline V gene (reference sequence). V dropped 6 bases and J dropped 6 bases, with 18 bases sitting between them. CDR3 length: 14 residues.

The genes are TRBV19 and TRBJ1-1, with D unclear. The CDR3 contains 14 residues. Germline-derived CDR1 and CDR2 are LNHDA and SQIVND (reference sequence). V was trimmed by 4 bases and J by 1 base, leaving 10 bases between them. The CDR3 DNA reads TGTGCCAGTAGTACTCGACGGGAGAACACTGAAGCTTTCTTT. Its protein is CASSTRRENTEAFF.

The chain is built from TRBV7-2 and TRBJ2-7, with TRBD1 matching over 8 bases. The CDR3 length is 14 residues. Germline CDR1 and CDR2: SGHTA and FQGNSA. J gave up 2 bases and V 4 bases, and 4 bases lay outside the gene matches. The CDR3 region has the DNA TGTGCCAGCAGCTCTTGGACAGGGCCCTACGAGCAGTACTTC. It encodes CASSSWTGPYEQYF.

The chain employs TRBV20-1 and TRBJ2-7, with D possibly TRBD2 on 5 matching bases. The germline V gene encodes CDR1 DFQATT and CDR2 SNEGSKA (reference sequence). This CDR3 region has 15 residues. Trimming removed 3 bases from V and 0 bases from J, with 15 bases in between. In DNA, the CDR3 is TGCAGTGCTAGTTCTCGCGGGTTGAGCTCCTACGAGCAGTACTTC. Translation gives CSASSRGLSSYEQYF.

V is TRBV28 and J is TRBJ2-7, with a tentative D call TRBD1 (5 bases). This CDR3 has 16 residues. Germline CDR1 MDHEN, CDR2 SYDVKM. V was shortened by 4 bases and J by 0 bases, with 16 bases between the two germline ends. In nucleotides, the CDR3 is TGTGCCAGCAGTTCCCCTTCGCAGGGATCCTCCTACGAGCAGTACTTC. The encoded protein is CASSSPSQGSSYEQYF.

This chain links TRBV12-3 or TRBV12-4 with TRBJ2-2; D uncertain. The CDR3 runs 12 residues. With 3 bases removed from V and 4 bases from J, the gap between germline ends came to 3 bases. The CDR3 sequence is CASSFGTGELFF. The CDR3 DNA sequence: TGTGCCAGCAGTTTCGGCACCGGGGAGCTGTTTTTT.

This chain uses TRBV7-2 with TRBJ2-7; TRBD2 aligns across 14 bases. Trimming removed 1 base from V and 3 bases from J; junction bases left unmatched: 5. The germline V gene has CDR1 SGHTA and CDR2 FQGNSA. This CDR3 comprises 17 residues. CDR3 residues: CASSLVGGTSGSYEQYF. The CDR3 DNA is TGTGCCAGCAGCTTAGTAGGCGGGACTAGCGGGAGCTACGAGCAGTACTTC.